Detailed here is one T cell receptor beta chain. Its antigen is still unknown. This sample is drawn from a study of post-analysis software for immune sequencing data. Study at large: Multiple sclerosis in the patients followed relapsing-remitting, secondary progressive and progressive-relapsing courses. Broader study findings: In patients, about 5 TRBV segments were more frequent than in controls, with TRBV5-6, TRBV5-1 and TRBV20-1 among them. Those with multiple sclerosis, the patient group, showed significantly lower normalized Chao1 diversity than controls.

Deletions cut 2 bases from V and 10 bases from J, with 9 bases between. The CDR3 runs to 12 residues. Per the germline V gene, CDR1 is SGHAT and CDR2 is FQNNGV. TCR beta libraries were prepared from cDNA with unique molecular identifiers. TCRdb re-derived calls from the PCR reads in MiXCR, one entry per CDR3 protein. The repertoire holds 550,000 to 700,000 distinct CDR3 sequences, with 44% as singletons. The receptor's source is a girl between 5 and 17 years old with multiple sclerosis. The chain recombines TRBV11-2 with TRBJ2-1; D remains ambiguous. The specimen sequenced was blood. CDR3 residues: CASSLRGREQFF. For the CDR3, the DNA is TGTGCCAGCAGCTTACGTGGGCGCGAGCAGTTCTTC.